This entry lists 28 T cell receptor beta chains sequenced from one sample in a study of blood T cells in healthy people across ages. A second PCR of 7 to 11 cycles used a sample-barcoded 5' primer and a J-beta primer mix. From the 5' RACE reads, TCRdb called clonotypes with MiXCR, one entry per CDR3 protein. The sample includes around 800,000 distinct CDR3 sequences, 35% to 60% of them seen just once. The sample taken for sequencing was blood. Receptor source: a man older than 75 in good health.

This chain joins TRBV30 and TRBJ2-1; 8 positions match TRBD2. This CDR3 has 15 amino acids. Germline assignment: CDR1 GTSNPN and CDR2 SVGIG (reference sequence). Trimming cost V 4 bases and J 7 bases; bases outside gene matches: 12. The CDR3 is CAWTGGLAISNEQFF. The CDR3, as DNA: TGTGCCTGGACCGGCGGACTAGCAATTTCTAATGAGCAGTTCTTC.

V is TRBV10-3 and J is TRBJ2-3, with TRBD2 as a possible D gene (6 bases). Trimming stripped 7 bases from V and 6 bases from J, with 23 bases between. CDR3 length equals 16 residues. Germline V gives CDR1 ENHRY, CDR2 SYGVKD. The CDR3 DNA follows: TGTGCCATCACGAGTCAGGGACCGGGAGTTAAGGATACGCAGTATTTT. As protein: CAITSQGPGVKDTQYF.

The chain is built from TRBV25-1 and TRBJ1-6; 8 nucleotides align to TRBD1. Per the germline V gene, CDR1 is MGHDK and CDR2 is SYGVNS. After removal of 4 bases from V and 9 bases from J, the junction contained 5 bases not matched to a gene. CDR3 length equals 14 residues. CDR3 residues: CASSGTGISSPLHF. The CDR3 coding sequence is TGTGCCAGCAGTGGGACAGGGATCTCTTCACCCCTCCACTTT. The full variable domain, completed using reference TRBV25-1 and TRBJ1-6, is EADIYQTPRYLVIGTGKKITLECSQTMGHDKMYWYQQDPGMELHLIHYSYGVNSTEKGDLSSESTVSRIRTEHFPLTLESARPSHTSQYLCASSGTGISSPLHFGNGTRLTVT.

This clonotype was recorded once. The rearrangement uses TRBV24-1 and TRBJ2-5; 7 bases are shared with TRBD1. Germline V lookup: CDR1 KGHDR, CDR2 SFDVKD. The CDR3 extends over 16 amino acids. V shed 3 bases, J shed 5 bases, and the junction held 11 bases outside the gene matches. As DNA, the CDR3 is TGTGCCACCAGTGATCGCACAAGGGGGCGAGCGGAGACCCAGTACTTC. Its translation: CATSDRTRGRAETQYF.

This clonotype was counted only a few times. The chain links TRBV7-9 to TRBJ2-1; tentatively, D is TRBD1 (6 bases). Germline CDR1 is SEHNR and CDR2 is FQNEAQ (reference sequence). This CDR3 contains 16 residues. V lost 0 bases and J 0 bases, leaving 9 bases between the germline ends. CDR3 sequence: CASSLASGASYNEQFF. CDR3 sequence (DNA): TGTGCCAGCAGCTTAGCGTCAGGGGCCTCCTACAATGAGCAGTTCTTC. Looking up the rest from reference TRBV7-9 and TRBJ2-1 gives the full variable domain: DTGVSQNPRHKITKRGQNVTFRCDPISEHNRLYWYRQTLGQGPEFLTYFQNEAQLEKSRLLSDRFSAERPKGSFSTLEIQRTEQGDSAMYLCASSLASGASYNEQFFGPGTRLTVL.

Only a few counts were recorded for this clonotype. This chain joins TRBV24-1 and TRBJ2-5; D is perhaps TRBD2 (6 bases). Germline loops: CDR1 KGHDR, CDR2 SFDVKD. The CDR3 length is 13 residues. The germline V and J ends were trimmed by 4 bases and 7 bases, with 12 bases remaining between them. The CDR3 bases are TGTGCCACCAGTGAATCGGGGGAGGTGACCCAGTACTTC. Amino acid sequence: CATSESGEVTQYF.

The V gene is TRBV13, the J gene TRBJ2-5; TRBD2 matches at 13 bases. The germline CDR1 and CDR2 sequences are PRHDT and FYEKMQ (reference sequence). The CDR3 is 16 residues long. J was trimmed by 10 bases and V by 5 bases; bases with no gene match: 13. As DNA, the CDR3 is TGTGCCAGCAGCCTAGAAGGGACTAGCGGGACTGGGGGCCAGTACTTC. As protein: CASSLEGTSGTGGQYF.

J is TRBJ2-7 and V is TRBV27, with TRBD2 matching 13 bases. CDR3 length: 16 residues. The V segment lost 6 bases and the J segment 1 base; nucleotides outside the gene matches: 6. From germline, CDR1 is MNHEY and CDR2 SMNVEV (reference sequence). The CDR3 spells CASRTLLAGGSYEQYF. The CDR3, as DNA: TGTGCCAGCAGAACGTTACTAGCGGGAGGGTCCTACGAGCAGTACTTC.

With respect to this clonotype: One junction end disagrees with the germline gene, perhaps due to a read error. The CDR3 DNA follows: TGTGCCAGCAGCTTTAGGTCGGCCGCAGATACGCGGTATTTT. Translating it yields CASSFRSAADTRYF. The chain combines TRBV13 with TRBJ2-3; unclear D gene. Germline assignment: CDR1 PRHDT and CDR2 FYEKMQ (reference sequence). The CDR3 has 14 amino acids.

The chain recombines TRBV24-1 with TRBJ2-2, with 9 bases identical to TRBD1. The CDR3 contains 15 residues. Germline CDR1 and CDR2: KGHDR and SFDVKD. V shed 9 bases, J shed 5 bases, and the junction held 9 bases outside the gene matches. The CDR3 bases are TGTGCCACCTCATCGGACAGGGGCGAGACCGGGGAGCTGTTTTTT. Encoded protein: CATSSDRGETGELFF.

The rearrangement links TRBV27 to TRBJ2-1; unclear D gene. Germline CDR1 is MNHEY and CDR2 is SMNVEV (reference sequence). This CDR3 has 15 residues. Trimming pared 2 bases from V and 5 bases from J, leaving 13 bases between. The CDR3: CASSLRIQFDNEQFF. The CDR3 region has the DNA TGTGCCAGCAGTTTACGCATCCAGTTCGACAATGAGCAGTTCTTC.

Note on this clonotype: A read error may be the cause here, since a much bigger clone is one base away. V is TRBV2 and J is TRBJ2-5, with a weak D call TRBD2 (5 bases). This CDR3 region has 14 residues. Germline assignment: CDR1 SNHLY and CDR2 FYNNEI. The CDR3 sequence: CASSGRRFQEAQYF. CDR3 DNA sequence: TGTGCCAGCAGTGGGAGGAGGTTTCAAGAGGCCCAGTACTTC.

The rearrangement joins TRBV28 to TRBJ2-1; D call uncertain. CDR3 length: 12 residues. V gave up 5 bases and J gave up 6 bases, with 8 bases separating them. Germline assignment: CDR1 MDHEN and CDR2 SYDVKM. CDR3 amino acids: CASSRRRNEQFF. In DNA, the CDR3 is TGTGCCAGCAGTAGGAGACGCAATGAGCAGTTCTTC. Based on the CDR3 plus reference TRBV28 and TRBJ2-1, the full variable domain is DVKVTQSSRYLVKRTGEKVFLECVQDMDHENMFWYRQDPGLGLRLIYFSYDVKMKEKGDIPEGYSVSREKKERFSLILESASTNQTSMYLCASSRRRNEQFFGPGTRLTVL.

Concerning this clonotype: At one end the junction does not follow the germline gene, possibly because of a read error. Here the CDR3 reads CAGSLGEGLSYEQYF. In DNA, the CDR3 is TGTGCCGGCAGTTTGGGGGAGGGCCTTTCCTACGAGCAGTACTTC. The chain carries TRBV9 and TRBJ2-7, with TRBD2 identical over 7 bases. The CDR3 totals 15 residues. Germline CDR1 and CDR2: SGDLS and YYNGEE.

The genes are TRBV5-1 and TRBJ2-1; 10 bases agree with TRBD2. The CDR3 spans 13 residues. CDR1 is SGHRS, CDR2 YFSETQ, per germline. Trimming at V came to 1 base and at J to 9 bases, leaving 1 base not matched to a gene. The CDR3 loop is CASSLKRGGEQFF. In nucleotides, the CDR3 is TGCGCCAGCAGCTTGAAGCGGGGGGGTGAGCAGTTCTTC.

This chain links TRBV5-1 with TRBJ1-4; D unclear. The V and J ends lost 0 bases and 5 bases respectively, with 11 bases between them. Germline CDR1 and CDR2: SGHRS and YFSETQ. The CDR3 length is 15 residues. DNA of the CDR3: TGCGCCAGCAGCTTGGTGGGAGTCCGGAATGAAAAACTGTTTTTT. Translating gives CASSLVGVRNEKLFF.

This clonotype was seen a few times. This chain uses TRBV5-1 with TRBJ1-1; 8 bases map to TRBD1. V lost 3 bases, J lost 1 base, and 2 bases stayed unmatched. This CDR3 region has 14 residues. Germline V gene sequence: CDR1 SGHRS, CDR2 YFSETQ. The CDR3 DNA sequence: TGCGCCAGCAGCTCAGGGGGCGGGAACACTGAAGCTTTCTTT. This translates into CASSSGGGNTEAFF.

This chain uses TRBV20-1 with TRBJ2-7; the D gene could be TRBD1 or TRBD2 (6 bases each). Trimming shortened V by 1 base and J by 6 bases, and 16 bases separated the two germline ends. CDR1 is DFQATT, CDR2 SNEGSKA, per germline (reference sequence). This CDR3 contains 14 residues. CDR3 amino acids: CSARVPGGRAEQYF. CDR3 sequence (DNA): TGCAGTGCTAGAGTACCCGGGGGCAGGGCCGAGCAGTACTTC.

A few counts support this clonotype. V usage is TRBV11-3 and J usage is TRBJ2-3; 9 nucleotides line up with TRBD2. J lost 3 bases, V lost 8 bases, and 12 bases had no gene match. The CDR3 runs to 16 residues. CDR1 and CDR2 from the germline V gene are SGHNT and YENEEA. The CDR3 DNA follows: TGTGCCAGCGCTACCATGGCGGGAGGGGTGACAGATACGCAGTATTTT. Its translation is CASATMAGGVTDTQYF.

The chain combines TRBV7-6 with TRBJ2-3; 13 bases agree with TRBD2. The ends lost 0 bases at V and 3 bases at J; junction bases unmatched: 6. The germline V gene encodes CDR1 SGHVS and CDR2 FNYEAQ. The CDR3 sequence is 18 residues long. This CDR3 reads CASSLAWTSGSATDTQYF. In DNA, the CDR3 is TGTGCCAGCAGCTTAGCGTGGACTAGCGGGAGTGCAACAGATACGCAGTATTTT.

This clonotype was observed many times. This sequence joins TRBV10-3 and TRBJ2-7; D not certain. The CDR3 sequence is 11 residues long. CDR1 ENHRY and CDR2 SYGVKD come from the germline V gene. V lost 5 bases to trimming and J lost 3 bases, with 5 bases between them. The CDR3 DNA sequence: TGTGCCATCAGTCTAAACTACGAGCAGTACTTC. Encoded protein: CAISLNYEQYF.

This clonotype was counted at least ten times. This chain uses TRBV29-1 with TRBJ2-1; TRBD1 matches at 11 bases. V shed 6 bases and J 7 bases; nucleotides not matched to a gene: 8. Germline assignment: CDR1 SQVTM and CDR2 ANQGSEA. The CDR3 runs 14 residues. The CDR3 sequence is CSVKDRGRWNEQFF. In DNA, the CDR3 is TGCAGCGTAAAGGACAGGGGGCGTTGGAATGAGCAGTTCTTC.

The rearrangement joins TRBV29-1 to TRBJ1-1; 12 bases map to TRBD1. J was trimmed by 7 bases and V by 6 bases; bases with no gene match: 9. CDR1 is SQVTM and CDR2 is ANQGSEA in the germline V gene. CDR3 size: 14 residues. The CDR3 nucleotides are TGCAGCGTCAAGCCGGGACAGGGGGCCGGTGAAGCTTTCTTT. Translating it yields CSVKPGQGAGEAFF.

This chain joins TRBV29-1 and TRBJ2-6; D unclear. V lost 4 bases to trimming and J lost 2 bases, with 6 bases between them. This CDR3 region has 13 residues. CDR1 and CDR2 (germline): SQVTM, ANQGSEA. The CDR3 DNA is TGCAGCGTTGGAAAGACTGGGGCCAACGTCCTGACTTTC. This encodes CSVGKTGANVLTF. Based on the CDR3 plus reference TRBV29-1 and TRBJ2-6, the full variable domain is SAVISQKPSRDICQRGTSLTIQCQVDSQVTMMFWYRQQPGQSLTLIATANQGSEATYESGFVIDKFPISRPNLTFSTLTVSNMSPEDSSIYLCSVGKTGANVLTFGAGSRLTVL.

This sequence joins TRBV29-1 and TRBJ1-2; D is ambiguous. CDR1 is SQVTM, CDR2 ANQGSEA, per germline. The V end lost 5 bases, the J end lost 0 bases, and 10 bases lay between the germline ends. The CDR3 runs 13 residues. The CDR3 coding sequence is TGCAGCGTTAGACGGAAGACTAACTATGGCTACACCTTC. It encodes CSVRRKTNYGYTF.

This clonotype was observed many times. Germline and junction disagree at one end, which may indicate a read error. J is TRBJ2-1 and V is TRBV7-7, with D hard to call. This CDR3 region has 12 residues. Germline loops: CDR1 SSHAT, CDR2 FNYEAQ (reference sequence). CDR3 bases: TGTGCTAGCAGCCATAACGACAATGAGCAGTTCTTC. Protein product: CASSHNDNEQFF. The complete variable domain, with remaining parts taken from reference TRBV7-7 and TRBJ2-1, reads GAGVSQSPRYKVTKRGQDVTLRCDPISSHATLYWYQQALGQGPEFLTYFNYEAQPDKSGLPSDRFSAERPEGSISTLTIQRTEQRDSAMYRCASSHNDNEQFFGPGTRLTVL.

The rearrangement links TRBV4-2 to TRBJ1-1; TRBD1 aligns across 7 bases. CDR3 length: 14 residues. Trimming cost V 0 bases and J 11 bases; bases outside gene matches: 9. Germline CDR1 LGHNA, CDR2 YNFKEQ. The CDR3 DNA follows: TGTGCCAGCAGCCAAGATGCCCGCGACAGGGTTGCTTTCTTT. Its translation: CASSQDARDRVAFF.

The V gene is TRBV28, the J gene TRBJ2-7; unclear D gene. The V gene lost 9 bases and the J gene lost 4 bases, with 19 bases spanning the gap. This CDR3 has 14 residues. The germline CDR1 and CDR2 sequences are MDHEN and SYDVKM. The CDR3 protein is CASRDPGERYEQYF. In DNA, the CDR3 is TGTGCCAGTCGCGACCCCGGTGAGAGGTACGAGCAGTACTTC.